The source of this T cell receptor (beta chain) is a study of cytomegalovirus exposure and HLA in healthy donors. Study observations and caveats: The investigators catalogued 164 TCR beta chains as cytomegalovirus-associated.

The primer mix had 60 Vbeta and 13 Jbeta primers. TCRdb's copy holds only in-frame clones and misses some; the assay was immunoSEQ multiplex PCR. This sample has 150,000 to 200,000 clones, with approximately 83% found just once. From germline, CDR1 is SNHLY and CDR2 FYNNEI. J lost 3 bases, V lost 5 bases, and 1 base had no gene match. This CDR3 is 12 amino acids long. In regard to this clone: What it binds is unknown.

This TCR was sampled from a man aged 18 to 29 in good health and CMV-seropositive. The chain links TRBV2 to TRBJ2-7, with 7 bases fitting TRBD1. The sample consisted of PBMCs. DNA of the CDR3: TGTGCCAGCAGTCGGGACAGCTACGAGCAGTACTTC. It codes for CASSRDSYEQYF.